The 10 T cell receptor beta chains listed next were all sequenced from one sample in a study of T cells in localized non-small cell lung cancer. Method: immunoSEQ multiplex PCR; TCRdb's copy keeps in-frame clones and lacks some. The profile shows 30,000 to 50,000 clones, around 75% of them singletons. Sequencing was performed on PBMCs, taken before any cancer treatment. These receptors originate from a woman aged 40-69 years with stage II squamous cell lung carcinoma.

V gene TRBV7-2 combines with J gene TRBJ2-5; D remains unclear. Germline V gene sequence: CDR1 SGHTA, CDR2 FQGNSA. The germline V and J ends were trimmed by 0 bases and 2 bases, with 4 bases remaining between them. This CDR3 is built from 13 residues. In DNA, the CDR3 is TGTGCCAGCAGCTTAGCCATACAAGAGACCCAGTACTTC. It codes for CASSLAIQETQYF.

This clone appeared a single time. The chain is built from TRBV29-1 and TRBJ2-7; the match to TRBD1 covers 7 bases. V shed 2 bases, J shed 0 bases, and the junction held 10 bases outside the gene matches. This CDR3 has 16 residues. CDR1 is SQVTM, CDR2 ANQGSEA, per germline. DNA of the CDR3: TGCAGCGTTGAACTTTCACAGGGGCCATCCTCCTACGAGCAGTACTTC. It translates to CSVELSQGPSSYEQYF.

This rearrangement joins TRBV6-5 to TRBJ2-2; 8 bases align to TRBD1. J was trimmed by 4 bases and V by 6 bases; bases with no gene match: 4. The CDR3 sequence is 14 residues long. The germline V gene encodes CDR1 MNHEY and CDR2 SVGAGI. The CDR3: CASRAGGSTGELFF. The CDR3 region has the DNA TGTGCCAGCAGGGCAGGGGGCTCCACCGGGGAGCTGTTTTTT.

The rearrangement links TRBV5-1 to TRBJ2-7; D is tentatively TRBD1 or TRBD2 (6 bases each). CDR1 SGHRS and CDR2 YFSETQ come from the germline V gene. The V end was cut by 0 bases, the J end by 5 bases, with 12 bases between. The CDR3 sequence is 14 residues long. CDR3 DNA sequence: TGCGCCAGCAGCTTGGGCAGGGGACTCGACGAGCAGTACTTC. It specifies CASSLGRGLDEQYF.

This clone was seen only once. The chain combines TRBV7-2 with TRBJ1-2; no clear D gene. Germline loops: CDR1 SGHTA, CDR2 FQGNSA. Trimming removed 11 bases at V and 6 bases at J, with 16 bases between. This CDR3 is built from 12 residues. The CDR3 is CALSRIADGYTF. CDR3 DNA: TGTGCCTTATCCCGTATTGCGGATGGCTACACCTTC.

DNA for the CDR3: TGCGCCAGCAGCCAAGGCCCTAGCGGCCCCTACGAGCAGTACTTC. It is translated as CASSQGPSGPYEQYF. The rearrangement uses TRBV4-1 and TRBJ2-7; 7 bases are a match to TRBD2. V was clipped by 1 base and J by 2 bases; unmatched bases: 5. Germline V gene data show CDR1 as MGHRA and CDR2 as YSYEKL. The CDR3 is 15 residues long.

The DNA of the CDR3 is TGCGCCAGCAGCCACGAGACAGGGTCGGGCAATCAGCCCCAGCATTTT. Translated: CASSHETGSGNQPQHF. V and J are TRBV4-1 and TRBJ1-5, with 7 bases fitting TRBD1. This CDR3 is 16 amino acids long. V was pared by 3 bases and J by 2 bases, with 7 bases of the junction left unmatched. CDR1 and CDR2 (germline): MGHRA, YSYEKL.

The rearrangement uses TRBV18 and TRBJ2-7, with D perhaps matching TRBD1 or TRBD2 (5 bases each). Trimming stripped 2 bases from V and 7 bases from J, with 9 bases between. This CDR3 contains 12 residues. Per the germline V gene, CDR1 is KGHSH and CDR2 is LQKENI. DNA of the CDR3: TGTGCCAGCTCACCAGGGGACCGGGAGCAGTACTTC. Translating it yields CASSPGDREQYF.

V is TRBV4-2 and J is TRBJ2-1, with 10 bases identical to TRBD2. CDR1 LGHNA and CDR2 YNFKEQ come from the germline V gene. V was pared by 0 bases and J by 1 base, with 3 bases of the junction left unmatched. This CDR3 has 17 residues. CDR3 amino acids: CASSQDFSGGSYNEQFF. CDR3 DNA: TGTGCCAGCAGCCAAGACTTTAGCGGGGGGTCCTACAATGAGCAGTTCTTC.

This chain joins TRBV10-3 and TRBJ2-3; TRBD1 aligns across 10 bases. The germline gives CDR1 ENHRY, CDR2 SYGVKD. With V trimmed by 6 bases and J by 3 bases, 3 bases remained unmatched. The CDR3 sequence is 14 residues long. The DNA for the CDR3 is TGTGCCATCAGCAGACAGGGGGCGACAGATACGCAGTATTTT. Its protein product is CAISRQGATDTQYF.